Presented here are 20 T cell receptor beta chains from one specimen sequenced in a study of shared clonotypes between healthy human individuals. TCRdb's copy holds only in-frame clones and misses some; the assay was immunoSEQ multiplex PCR. The sample lists over a million clones, 98% occurring once. Sequencing was done on a sample of naive CD4+ T cells sorted from blood. Stated subset: CD45RA+ positively selected. These TCRs come from a man aged 30 to 39 in good health.

V gene TRBV18 combines with J gene TRBJ2-1; the match to TRBD2 covers 8 bases. Germline trimming cut 1 base from V and 4 bases from J; bases unmatched to any gene: 6. CDR3 length: 16 residues. CDR1 and CDR2 (germline): KGHSH, LQKENI. CDR3 DNA sequence: TGTGCCAGCTCACCACTTAAACTAGCGGTTTACAATGAGCAGTTCTTC. The encoded protein is CASSPLKLAVYNEQFF.

The chain recombines TRBV9 with TRBJ2-5; 12 bases fit TRBD2. V lost 0 bases and J lost 1; bases outside the gene matches: 7. The CDR3 consists of 18 residues. In germline, CDR1 is SGDLS, CDR2 YYNGEE. The CDR3 coding sequence is TGTGCCAGCAGCGTAGCTACGGGACTAGCGGGCACCCAAGAGACCCAGTACTTC. Protein product: CASSVATGLAGTQETQYF.

CDR3 residues: CAISEQRGYEQYF. The CDR3 DNA reads as TGTGCCATCAGTGAGCAGCGTGGCTACGAGCAGTACTTC. V and J are TRBV10-3 and TRBJ2-7; D remains ambiguous. CDR3 length: 13 residues. The germline V gene encodes CDR1 ENHRY and CDR2 SYGVKD. The ends were cut back, 2 bases at V and 3 bases at J, with 8 bases in the middle.

This chain links TRBV5-5 with TRBJ2-7; unclear D gene. This CDR3 is 14 amino acids long. V lost 3 bases, J lost 2 bases, and 12 bases lay in between. CDR1 and CDR2 from the germline V gene are SGHKS and YYEKEE (reference sequence). CDR3 nucleotide sequence: TGTGCCAGCAGCTCAGCTCTAGTTCCCTACGAGCAGTACTTC. Translating it yields CASSSALVPYEQYF.

J is TRBJ2-4 and V is TRBV18; possible D gene TRBD1, 5 bases. The ends were cut back, 2 bases at V and 6 bases at J, with 26 bases in the middle. Germline V CDR1 and CDR2: KGHSH, LQKENI. The CDR3 runs to 19 residues. DNA of the CDR3: TGTGCCAGCTCACCAGCTTTTGGAACAGGACCATCACTGGGAAACATTCAGTACTTC. Translating gives CASSPAFGTGPSLGNIQYF.

This clone appeared once. The rearrangement links TRBV6-4 to TRBJ2-3, with 8 positions matching TRBD2. This CDR3 is 15 amino acids long. Trimming at V came to 4 bases and at J to 0 bases, leaving 3 bases not matched to a gene. The V gene's germline CDR1 is MRHNA and CDR2 SNTAGT. In nucleotides, the CDR3 is TGTGCCAGCAGTGCGGTAGCGGGGAGCACAGATACGCAGTATTTT. Its protein is CASSAVAGSTDTQYF.

This chain uses TRBV2 with TRBJ2-1; 7 nucleotides match TRBD2. Germline loops: CDR1 SNHLY, CDR2 FYNNEI. This CDR3 spans 15 amino acids. J was trimmed by 4 bases and V by 5 bases; bases with no gene match: 8. CDR3 residues: CASSLSGQAYNEQFF. CDR3 DNA sequence: TGTGCCAGCAGTCTTAGCGGGCAGGCTTACAATGAGCAGTTCTTC.

The V and J genes are TRBV27 and TRBJ2-7, with a weak D call TRBD1 (5 bases). Germline CDR1 reads MNHEY; CDR2 reads SMNVEV (reference sequence). V was clipped by 10 bases and J by 4 bases, with 17 bases between them. This CDR3 contains 13 residues. The chain's CDR3 is CATQGRQSYEQYF. The CDR3 coding sequence is TGTGCCACCCAGGGTAGGCAGAGTTACGAGCAGTACTTC.

This sequence joins TRBV7-9 and TRBJ2-7; D is perhaps TRBD1 (6 bases). The CDR3 contains 13 residues. With 5 bases removed from V and 6 bases from J, the gap between germline ends came to 14 bases. Germline-derived CDR1 and CDR2 are SEHNR and FQNEAQ (reference sequence). Here the CDR3 DNA reads TGTGCCAGCAGCCCCAGAGGGGGTCGCGAGCAGTACTTC. This codes for CASSPRGGREQYF.

The chain employs TRBV18 and TRBJ2-1, with 11 bases matching TRBD2. CDR1 KGHSH and CDR2 LQKENI come from the germline V gene. With 0 bases clipped from V and 2 bases from J, the junction kept 3 bases outside the gene matches. The CDR3 extends over 17 amino acids. The CDR3 DNA reads as TGTGCCAGCTCACCACCGAAGACTAGCGGGACCTACAATGAGCAGTTCTTC. Its translation: CASSPPKTSGTYNEQFF.

This chain joins TRBV5-6 and TRBJ2-1, with D possibly being TRBD2 (6 bases). This CDR3 comprises 14 residues. CDR1 SGHDT and CDR2 YYEEEE come from the germline V gene. Trimming pared 2 bases from V and 9 bases from J, leaving 15 bases between. The CDR3 loop reads CASSLIGRGVEQFF. DNA of the CDR3: TGTGCCAGCAGCTTAATCGGGAGAGGGGTTGAGCAGTTCTTC.

On this clone: Different DNA sequences within this sample yield the same CDR3. This chain connects TRBV20-1 to TRBJ1-1, with D unresolved. The CDR3 runs to 11 residues. The germline gives CDR1 DFQATT, CDR2 SNEGSKA (reference sequence). V gave up 5 bases and J gave up 0 bases, with 4 bases separating them. The CDR3 spells CSASVNTEAFF. The CDR3 nucleotides are TGCAGTGCTTCGGTGAACACTGAAGCTTTCTTT.

The chain recombines TRBV30 with TRBJ2-7, with 10 bases that match TRBD1. The trim removed 0 bases at V and 2 bases at J, leaving 4 bases unmatched. Germline V gives CDR1 GTSNPN, CDR2 SVGIG (reference sequence). The CDR3 covers 15 residues. The CDR3 spells CAWSVLGTGAYEQYF. Here the CDR3 DNA reads TGTGCCTGGAGTGTACTCGGGACAGGGGCCTACGAGCAGTACTTC. Variable domain in full (rest from reference TRBV30 and TRBJ2-7): SQTIHQWPATLVQPVGSPLSLECTVEGTSNPNLYWYRQAAGRGLQLLFYSVGIGQISSEVPQNLSASRPQDRQFILSSKKLLLSDSGFYLCAWSVLGTGAYEQYFGPGTRLTVT.

The rearrangement uses TRBV7-9 and TRBJ2-3, with D perhaps being TRBD1 or TRBD2 (5 bases each). The CDR3 totals 16 residues. Trimming removed 5 bases at V and 0 bases at J, with 15 bases between. Germline V gene lookup returns CDR1 SEHNR and CDR2 FQNEAQ (reference sequence). The CDR3 sequence is CASSGVWGKSTDTQYF. CDR3 bases: TGTGCCAGCAGCGGGGTTTGGGGGAAGAGCACAGATACGCAGTATTTT.

The rearrangement joins TRBV5-8 to TRBJ1-4; maybe TRBD1 (6 bases). Germline V gene lookup returns CDR1 SGHTS and CDR2 YDEGEE. With 3 bases removed from V and 2 bases from J, the gap between germline ends came to 8 bases. CDR3 length equals 14 residues. The CDR3 sequence is CASSYRVTNEKLFF. The CDR3 DNA sequence: TGTGCCAGCAGCTACAGGGTGACTAATGAAAAACTGTTTTTT.

The chain combines TRBV9 with TRBJ2-1; weak D call: TRBD1 (6 bases). The CDR3 spans 16 residues. Trimming removed 0 bases at V and 3 bases at J, with 13 bases between. Germline V gene sequence: CDR1 SGDLS, CDR2 YYNGEE. CDR3 bases: TGTGCCAGCAGCGTAGGGTTTGGCAGGGGCTACAATGAGCAGTTCTTC. It specifies CASSVGFGRGYNEQFF. Combining the CDR3 with reference TRBV9 and TRBJ2-1 gives the whole variable domain DSGVTQTPKHLITATGQRVTLRCSPRSGDLSVYWYQQSLDQGLQFLIQYYNGEERAKGNILERFSAQQFPDLHSELNLSSLELGDSALYFCASSVGFGRGYNEQFFGPGTRLTVL.

This CDR3 is CASSMTRNEKLFF. The CDR3 DNA is TGTGCCAGTAGTATGACACGAAATGAAAAACTGTTTTTT. This chain links TRBV19 with TRBJ1-4, with D unclear. This CDR3 has 13 residues. V lost 3 bases to trimming and J lost 5 bases, with 7 bases between them. Germline CDR1 and CDR2: LNHDA and SQIVND (reference sequence).

This chain uses TRBV7-9 with TRBJ2-7; 9 bases match TRBD2. V lost 3 bases and J lost 1; bases outside the gene matches: 4. The CDR3 extends over 15 amino acids. Per the germline V gene, CDR1 is SEHNR and CDR2 is FQNEAQ (reference sequence). The CDR3: CASSFGTSSSYEQYF. For the CDR3, the DNA is TGTGCCAGCAGCTTCGGGACTAGCAGTTCCTACGAGCAGTACTTC.

This clone was seen more than once but under ten times. This sample also contains other DNA sequences that code for the same CDR3. This chain connects TRBV5-1 to TRBJ2-1; TRBD2 matches 10 bases. The length of the CDR3 is 15 residues. Germline CDR1 is SGHRS and CDR2 is YFSETQ. Trimming removed 3 bases from V and 4 bases from J; junction bases left unmatched: 4. The CDR3, as DNA: TGCGCCAGCAGCTCCGGACTAGCGGAATACAATGAGCAGTTCTTC. Amino acids: CASSSGLAEYNEQFF. Combining the CDR3 with reference TRBV5-1 and TRBJ2-1 gives the whole variable domain KAGVTQTPRYLIKTRGQQVTLSCSPISGHRSVSWYQQTPGQGLQFLFEYFSETQRNKGNFPGRFSGRQFSNSRSEMNVSTLELGDSALYLCASSSGLAEYNEQFFGPGTRLTVL.

V and J are TRBV7-2 and TRBJ2-5; D perhaps matches TRBD2 (5 bases). Trimming left V 6 bases short and J 7 bases short, with 15 bases between. CDR3 length equals 13 residues. CDR1 and CDR2 (germline): SGHTA, FQGNSA. The CDR3: CASSWRTRGTQYF. The CDR3 DNA follows: TGTGCCAGCAGTTGGAGGACCCGCGGGACCCAGTACTTC.